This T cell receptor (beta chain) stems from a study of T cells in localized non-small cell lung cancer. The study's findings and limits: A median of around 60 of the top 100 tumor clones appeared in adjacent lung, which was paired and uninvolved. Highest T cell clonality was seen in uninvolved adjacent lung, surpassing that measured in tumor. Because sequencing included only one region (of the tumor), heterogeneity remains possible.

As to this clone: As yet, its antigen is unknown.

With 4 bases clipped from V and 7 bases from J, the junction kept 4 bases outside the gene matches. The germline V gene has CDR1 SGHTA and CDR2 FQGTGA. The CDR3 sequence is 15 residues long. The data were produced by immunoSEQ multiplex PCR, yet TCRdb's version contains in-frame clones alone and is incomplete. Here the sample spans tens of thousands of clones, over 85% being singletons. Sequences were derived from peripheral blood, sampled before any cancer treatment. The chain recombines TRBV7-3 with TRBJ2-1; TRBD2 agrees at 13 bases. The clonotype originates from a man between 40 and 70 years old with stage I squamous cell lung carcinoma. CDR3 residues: CASSSGLAGANEQFF. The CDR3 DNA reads TGTGCCAGCAGCTCCGGACTAGCGGGAGCGAATGAGCAGTTCTTC. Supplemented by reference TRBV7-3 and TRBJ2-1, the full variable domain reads GAGVSQTPSNKVTEKGKYVELRCDPISGHTALYWYRQSLGQGPEFLIYFQGTGAADDSGLPNDRFFAVRPEGSVSTLKIQRTERGDSAVYLCASSSGLAGANEQFFGPGTRLTVL.